The 13 T cell receptor beta chains listed next were all sequenced from one sample in a study of control samples from healthy donors and cancer patients. The table came from immunoSEQ multiplex PCR; TCRdb's copy has only in-frame clones and leaves some out. The sample records thousands of clones, roughly 90% being singletons. The sequencing input was PBMCs. Every receptor here comes from a man aged 60 to 69 with colorectal cancer.

This chain joins TRBV6-5 and TRBJ1-3; D possibly corresponds to TRBD1 (5 bases). This CDR3 region has 15 residues. Between the trimmed V and J ends, which lost 4 bases and 3 bases, there was a span of 13 bases. CDR1 and CDR2 (germline): MNHEY, SVGAGI. The CDR3 DNA follows: TGTGCCAGCAGTTCTTGGACGGGACTTGGAAACACCATATATTTT. It codes for CASSSWTGLGNTIYF.

The chain has TRBV5-4 and TRBJ2-1; D not certain. Trimming shortened V by 1 base and J by 10 bases, and 12 bases separated the two germline ends. Germline CDR1 reads SGHNT; CDR2 reads YYREEE (reference sequence). This CDR3 is built from 13 residues. The CDR3 region is CASSLLGIKEQFF. CDR3 nucleotides: TGTGCCAGCAGCTTGTTGGGCATCAAGGAGCAGTTCTTC.

This clone was counted once. The chain uses TRBV5-1 and TRBJ2-2; tentative D call: TRBD2 (6 bases). Trimming pared 7 bases from V and 2 bases from J, leaving 15 bases between. The CDR3 is 15 amino acids. The germline V gene has CDR1 SGHRS and CDR2 YFSETQ. For the CDR3, the DNA is TGCGCCAGCCATCAGAGAACTAGCAACACCGGGGAGCTGTTTTTT. This translates into CASHQRTSNTGELFF.

This chain links TRBV5-1 with TRBJ2-1, with no clear D. Per the germline V gene, CDR1 is SGHRS and CDR2 is YFSETQ. This CDR3 is 14 amino acids long. Trimming took 4 bases from V and 5 from J, leaving 13 bases between them. In nucleotides, the CDR3 is TGCGCCAGCAGCCCCCAGGCCTCGAACAATGAGCAGTTCTTC. Protein sequence: CASSPQASNNEQFF.

In its sample, this clone was seen once. This chain connects TRBV5-1 to TRBJ1-1; no definite D call. The germline V and J ends were trimmed by 5 bases and 2 bases, with 10 bases remaining between them. The germline CDR1 and CDR2 sequences are SGHRS and YFSETQ. The CDR3 consists of 13 residues. The CDR3 spells CASREVVNTEAFF. DNA for the CDR3: TGCGCCAGCAGGGAAGTCGTAAACACTGAAGCTTTCTTT.

V gene TRBV7-8 combines with J gene TRBJ2-5; possible D gene TRBD2, 7 bases. The germline V gene has CDR1 SGHVS and CDR2 FQNEAQ. V lost 2 bases and J lost 5, with 21 bases in between. There are 17 residues in the CDR3. CDR3 loop: CASSLSKGGAGWETQYF. The CDR3 DNA follows: TGTGCCAGCAGCTTATCAAAGGGGGGGGCCGGTTGGGAGACCCAGTACTTC.

The chain links TRBV29-1 to TRBJ2-5; TRBD2 matches at 7 bases. Germline V gene lookup returns CDR1 SQVTM and CDR2 ANQGSEA. The CDR3 is 14 residues long. V trimming: 4 bases; J trimming: 2 bases; junction bases outside the gene matches: 7. CDR3 bases: TGCAGCGTTGGCCGCGGAGCGGGGCAAGAGACCCAGTACTTC. Its protein product is CSVGRGAGQETQYF.

The rearrangement joins TRBV19 to TRBJ2-7; weak D call: TRBD2 (6 bases). This CDR3 spans 16 amino acids. The V end was cut by 2 bases, the J end by 4 bases, with 18 bases between. Germline-derived CDR1 and CDR2 are LNHDA and SQIVND (reference sequence). The CDR3 sequence is CASSITAGTGGYEQYF. CDR3 coding DNA: TGTGCCAGTAGTATAACCGCGGGGACTGGGGGTTACGAGCAGTACTTC.

The V call is TRBV19, the J call TRBJ2-7, with 7 nucleotides matching TRBD2. This CDR3 spans 14 amino acids. Trimming at V came to 7 bases and at J to 4 bases, leaving 10 bases not matched to a gene. Germline V gene sequence: CDR1 LNHDA, CDR2 SQIVND (reference sequence). CDR3 nucleotides: TGTGCCAGTAAATCGTACAGCGGGGCGTACGAGCAGTACTTC. Amino acid sequence: CASKSYSGAYEQYF.

Written as DNA, the CDR3 is TGTGCCAGCAGTTTATTGCTAGCGGGGGGGACAGATACGCAGTATTTT. Its translation is CASSLLLAGGTDTQYF. The rearrangement links TRBV27 to TRBJ2-3; 12 bases agree with TRBD2. Germline assignment: CDR1 MNHEY and CDR2 SMNVEV (reference sequence). Unmatched junction bases numbered 2, after V lost 1 base and J lost 3 bases. This CDR3 is built from 16 residues.

The chain has TRBV27 and TRBJ1-5; no firm D call. The V end lost 2 bases, the J end lost 5 bases, and 10 bases lay between the germline ends. Germline V lookup: CDR1 MNHEY, CDR2 SMNVEV (reference sequence). The CDR3 extends over 14 amino acids. CDR3 loop: CASSLIPWDQPQHF. The CDR3 DNA reads as TGTGCCAGCAGTTTAATCCCTTGGGATCAGCCCCAGCATTTT.

CDR3 bases: TGTGCCAGCAGGCCGGACAGGGCCATCGGGGAGCTGTTTTTT. Encoded protein: CASRPDRAIGELFF. V and J are TRBV27 and TRBJ2-2; 8 nucleotides match TRBD1. The CDR3 spans 14 residues. Germline V gene sequence: CDR1 MNHEY, CDR2 SMNVEV (reference sequence). V shed 6 bases, J shed 7 bases, and the junction held 7 bases outside the gene matches.

The chain links TRBV7-8 to TRBJ2-1, with a tentative D call TRBD1 (6 bases). Germline V gene data show CDR1 as SGHVS and CDR2 as FQNEAQ. CDR3 length equals 15 residues. V was cut by 5 bases and J by 12 bases, with 23 bases left in between. CDR3 sequence: CASSHLKTTGQPQFF. CDR3 sequence (DNA): TGTGCCAGCAGCCACCTCAAGACGACAGGCCAGCCGCAGTTCTTC.